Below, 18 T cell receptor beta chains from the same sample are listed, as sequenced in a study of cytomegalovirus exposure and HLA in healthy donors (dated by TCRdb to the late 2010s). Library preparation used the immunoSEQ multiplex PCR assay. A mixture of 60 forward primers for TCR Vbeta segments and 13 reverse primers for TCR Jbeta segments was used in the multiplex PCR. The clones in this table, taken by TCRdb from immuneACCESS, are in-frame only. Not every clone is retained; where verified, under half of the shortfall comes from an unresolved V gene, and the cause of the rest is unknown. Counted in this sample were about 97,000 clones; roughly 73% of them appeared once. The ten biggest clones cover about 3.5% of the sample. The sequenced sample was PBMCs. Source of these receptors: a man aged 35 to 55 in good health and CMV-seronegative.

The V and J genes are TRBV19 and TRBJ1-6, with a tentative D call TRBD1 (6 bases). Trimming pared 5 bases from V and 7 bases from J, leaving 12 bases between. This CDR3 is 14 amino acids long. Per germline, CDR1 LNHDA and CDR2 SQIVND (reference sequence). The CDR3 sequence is CASSLQGNNSPLHF. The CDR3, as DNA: TGTGCCAGTAGTTTACAGGGAAACAATTCACCCCTCCACTTT.

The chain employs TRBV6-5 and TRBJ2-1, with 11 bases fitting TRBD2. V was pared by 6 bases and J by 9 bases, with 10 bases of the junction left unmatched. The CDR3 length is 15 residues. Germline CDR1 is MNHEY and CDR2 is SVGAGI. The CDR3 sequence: CASSRLAGKSGEQFF. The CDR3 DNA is TGTGCCAGCAGCCGACTAGCGGGGAAGTCGGGTGAGCAGTTCTTC.

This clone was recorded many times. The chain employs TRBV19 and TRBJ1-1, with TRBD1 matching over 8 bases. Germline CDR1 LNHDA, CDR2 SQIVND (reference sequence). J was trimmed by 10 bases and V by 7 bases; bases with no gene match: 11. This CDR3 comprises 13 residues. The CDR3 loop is CASTPRDRGRAFF. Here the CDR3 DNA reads TGTGCCAGTACCCCTAGAGACAGGGGTAGAGCTTTCTTT.

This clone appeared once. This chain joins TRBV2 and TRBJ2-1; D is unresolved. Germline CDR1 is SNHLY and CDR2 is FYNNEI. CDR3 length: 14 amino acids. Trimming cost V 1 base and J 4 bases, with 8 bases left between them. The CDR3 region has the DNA TGTGCCAGCAGTGAAGGTCACAATTACAATGAGCAGTTCTTC. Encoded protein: CASSEGHNYNEQFF.

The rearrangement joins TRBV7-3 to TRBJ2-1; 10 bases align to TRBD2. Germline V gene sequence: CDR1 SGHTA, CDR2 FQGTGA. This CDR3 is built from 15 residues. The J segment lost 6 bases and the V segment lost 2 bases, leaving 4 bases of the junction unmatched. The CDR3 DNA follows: TGTGCCAGCAGCTTACAGAGCGGGGGGGTCAATGAGCAGTTCTTC. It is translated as CASSLQSGGVNEQFF.

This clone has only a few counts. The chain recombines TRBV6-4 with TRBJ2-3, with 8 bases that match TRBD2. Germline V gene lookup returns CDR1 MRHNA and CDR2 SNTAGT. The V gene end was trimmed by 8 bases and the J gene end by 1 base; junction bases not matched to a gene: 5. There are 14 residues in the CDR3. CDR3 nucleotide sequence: TGTGCCAGCGCTCGAGCGGGGGGCACAGATACGCAGTATTTT. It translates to CASARAGGTDTQYF.

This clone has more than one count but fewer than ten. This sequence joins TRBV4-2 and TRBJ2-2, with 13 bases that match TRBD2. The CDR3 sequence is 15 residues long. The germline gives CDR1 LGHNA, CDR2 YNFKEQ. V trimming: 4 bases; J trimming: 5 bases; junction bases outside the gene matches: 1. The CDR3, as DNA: TGTGCCAGCAGCCTACTAGCGGGGGGGACCGGGGAGCTGTTTTTT. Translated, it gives CASSLLAGGTGELFF.

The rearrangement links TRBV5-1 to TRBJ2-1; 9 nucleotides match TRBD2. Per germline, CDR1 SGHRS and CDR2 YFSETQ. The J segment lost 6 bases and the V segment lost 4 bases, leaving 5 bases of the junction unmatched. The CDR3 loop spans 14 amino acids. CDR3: CASSVSRGGNEQFF. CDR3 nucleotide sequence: TGCGCCAGCAGCGTTTCGCGGGGGGGCAATGAGCAGTTCTTC.

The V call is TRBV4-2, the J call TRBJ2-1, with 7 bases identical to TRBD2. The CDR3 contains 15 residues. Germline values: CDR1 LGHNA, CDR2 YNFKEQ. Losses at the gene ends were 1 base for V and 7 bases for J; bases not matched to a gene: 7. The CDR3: CASSQVGGGSNEQFF. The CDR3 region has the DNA TGTGCCAGCAGCCAAGTCGGCGGGGGATCGAATGAGCAGTTCTTC.

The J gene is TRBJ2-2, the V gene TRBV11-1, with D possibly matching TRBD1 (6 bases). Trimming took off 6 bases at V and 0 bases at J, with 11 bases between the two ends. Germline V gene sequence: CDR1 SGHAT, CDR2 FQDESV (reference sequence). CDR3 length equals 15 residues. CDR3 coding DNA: TGTGCCAGCAGACAGGACAGAGCGAACACCGGGGAGCTGTTTTTT. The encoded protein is CASRQDRANTGELFF.

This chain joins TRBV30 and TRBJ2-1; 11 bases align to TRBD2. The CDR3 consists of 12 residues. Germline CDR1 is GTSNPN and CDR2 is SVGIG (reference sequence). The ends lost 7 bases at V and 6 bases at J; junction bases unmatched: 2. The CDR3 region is CAFSGGANEQFF. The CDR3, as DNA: TGTGCCTTTAGCGGGGGGGCCAATGAGCAGTTCTTC.

CDR3 bases: TGTGCCAGCAGTTTTGAGTCAGGGGGACCCCATCAGCCCCAGCATTTT. This gives the protein CASSFESGGPHQPQHF. The chain is built from TRBV28 and TRBJ1-5, with 7 bases lining up with TRBD1. This CDR3 is built from 16 residues. V shed 3 bases and J 5 bases; nucleotides not matched to a gene: 10. Germline V CDR1 and CDR2: MDHEN, SYDVKM.

CDR3 protein: CASSLSGTPPQHF. The CDR3 region has the DNA TGCGCCAGCAGCTTGTCAGGGACTCCGCCCCAGCATTTT. The gene calls are TRBV5-1 and TRBJ1-5, with D perhaps TRBD1 (5 bases). With 1 base removed from V and 9 bases from J, the gap between germline ends came to 11 bases. CDR1 and CDR2 from the germline V gene are SGHRS and YFSETQ. This CDR3 contains 13 residues.

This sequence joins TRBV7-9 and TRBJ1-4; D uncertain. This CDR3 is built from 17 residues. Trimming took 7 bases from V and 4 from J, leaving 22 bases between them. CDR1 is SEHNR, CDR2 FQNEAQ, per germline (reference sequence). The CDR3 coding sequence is TGTGCCAGCACTTGGCCGTATTTGGAAGGCGGTAATGAAAAACTGTTTTTT. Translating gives CASTWPYLEGGNEKLFF.

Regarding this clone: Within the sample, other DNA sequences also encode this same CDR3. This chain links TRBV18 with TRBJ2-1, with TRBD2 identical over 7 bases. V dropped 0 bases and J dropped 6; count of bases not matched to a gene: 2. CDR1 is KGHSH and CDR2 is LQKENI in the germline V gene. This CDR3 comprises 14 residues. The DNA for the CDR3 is TGTGCCAGCTCACCACCTAGCGGGTTCAATGAGCAGTTCTTC. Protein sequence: CASSPPSGFNEQFF.

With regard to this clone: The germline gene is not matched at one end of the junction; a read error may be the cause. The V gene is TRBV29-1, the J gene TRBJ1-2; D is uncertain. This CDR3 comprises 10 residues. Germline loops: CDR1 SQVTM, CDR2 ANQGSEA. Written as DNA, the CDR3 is TGCAGCGTTGGTGACGCGGGCTACGCCTTC. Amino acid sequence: CSVGDAGYAF.

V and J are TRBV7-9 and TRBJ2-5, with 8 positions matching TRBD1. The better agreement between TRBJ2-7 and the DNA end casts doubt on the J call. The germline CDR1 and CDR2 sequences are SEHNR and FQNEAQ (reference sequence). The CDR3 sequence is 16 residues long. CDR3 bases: TGTGCCAGCAGCACGCGGACAGGGCATAGCTCCTACGAGCAGTACTTC. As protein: CASSTRTGHSSYEQYF.

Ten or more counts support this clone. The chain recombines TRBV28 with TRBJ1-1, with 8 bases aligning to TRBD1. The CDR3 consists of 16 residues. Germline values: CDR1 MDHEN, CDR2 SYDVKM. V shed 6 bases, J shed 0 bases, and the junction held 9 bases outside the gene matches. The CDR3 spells CASSTGTGYMNTEAFF. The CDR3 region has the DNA TGTGCCAGCAGCACCGGGACAGGATACATGAACACTGAAGCTTTCTTT.